Shown below are 6 T cell receptor beta chains from a single sample sequenced in a study of shared clonotypes between healthy human individuals. Some clones are missing from TCRdb's copy, which holds only in-frame ones; the method was immunoSEQ multiplex PCR. The sample records around 200,000 clones, about 93% being singletons. The specimen was naive CD4+ T cells sorted from blood. Subset reported: CD45RA+ positively selected. The receptor set was obtained from a young woman in good health.

This chain links TRBV7-5 with TRBJ1-2; TRBD1, the D gene given by the table, was not confirmed from the DNA. TRBV7-5 is assigned pseudogene status. The CDR3 is made up of 12 amino acids. The CDR3 protein is CASSSQHPGYTF. CDR3 DNA sequence: TGTGCCAGCAGCTCACAACATCCTGGCTACACCTTC.

The chain joins TRBV4-1 to TRBJ2-5; 7 nucleotides match TRBD1. The J call is uncertain, as TRBJ2-7 better fits the DNA end. CDR3 length: 16 residues. Germline V gives CDR1 MGHRA, CDR2 YSYEKL. The DNA for the CDR3 is TGCGCCAGCAGCCAAGGAGACCCCGGGACAGCCTACGAGCAGTACTTC. It translates to CASSQGDPGTAYEQYF.

This clone occurred once. The CDR3 region has the DNA TGTGCCAGCTCACCACGTGTTGGTGGAAACACCATATATTTT. Translated, it gives CASSPRVGGNTIYF. The chain joins TRBV18 to TRBJ1-3; D remains ambiguous. CDR1 is KGHSH and CDR2 is LQKENI in the germline V gene. V lost 1 base and J lost 3, with 7 bases in between. There are 14 residues in the CDR3.

V gene TRBV7-8 combines with J gene TRBJ2-7; 7 positions agree with TRBD1. Losses at the gene ends were 5 bases for V and 1 base for J; bases not matched to a gene: 2. This CDR3 has 13 residues. Per the germline V gene, CDR1 is SGHVS and CDR2 is FQNEAQ. The CDR3 is CASSLDRSYEQYF. The CDR3 DNA is TGTGCCAGCAGCCTGGACAGGTCCTACGAGCAGTACTTC.

This clone came up once. The CDR3 loop reads CASRAIGYSTDTQYF. CDR3 DNA: TGCGCCAGCAGAGCTATCGGGTATAGCACAGATACGCAGTATTTT. The rearrangement uses TRBV4-1 and TRBJ2-3; D not certain. This CDR3 spans 15 amino acids. The V and J ends lost 6 bases and 0 bases respectively, with 13 bases between them. CDR1 MGHRA and CDR2 YSYEKL come from the germline V gene.

V usage is TRBV4-2 and J usage is TRBJ2-7, with 13 nucleotides matching TRBD2. The CDR3 loop spans 16 amino acids. The V and J ends lost 0 bases and 2 bases, in that order; junction bases with no gene match: 1. Germline CDR1 and CDR2: LGHNA and YNFKEQ. CDR3 loop: CASSQEGTSGTYEQYF. In nucleotides, the CDR3 is TGTGCCAGCAGCCAAGAAGGGACTAGCGGGACCTACGAGCAGTACTTC.